A selection of T cell receptor beta chains follows, all from one sample in a study of blood T cell repertoires in COVID-19. Assay used: immunoSEQ multiplex PCR; TCRdb lists only in-frame clones, some missing. The sample holds about 90,000 clones, approximately 80% seen once. Material for sequencing was peripheral blood. These receptors came from a woman in her 70s with acute or convalescent COVID-19. Each CDR3 is given with its conserved first and last residue. A D gene is named only where the DNA matches it firmly. Expanded clones are given a class, and other clones once, few, many or no size at all.

D	V	J	size	DNA	CDR3
TRBD2	TRBV7-6	TRBJ2-7	NA	TGTGCCAGCAGCACAACTAGCGAGAGAGGTAGCGAGCAGTACTTC	CASSTTSERGSEQYF
NA	TRBV5-1	TRBJ1-4	NA	TGCGCCAGCAGCTACAGGCCACTCGGAGAAAAACTGTTTTTT	CASSYRPLGEKLFF
TRBD1	TRBV7-8	TRBJ2-5	NA	TGTGCCAGCAGCTTAGCCGACAGGGAAGAGACCCAGTACTTC	CASSLADREETQYF
TRBD1	TRBV5-4	TRBJ1-2	NA	TGTGCCAGCAGCGCACCAGGGGGCGCTTGGGATGGCTACACCTTC	CASSAPGGAWDGYTF
TRBD2	TRBV5-4	TRBJ2-1	few	TGTGCCAGCAGCCCGGGACTAGCGGGAGTGGGCTCCTACAATGAGCAGTTCTTC	CASSPGLAGVGSYNEQFF
TRBD2	TRBV28	TRBJ2-7	few	TGTGCCAGCAGTTTACCGGGACTAGCGGGGAGGGAGCAGTACTTC	CASSLPGLAGREQYF
TRBD2	TRBV6-2/TRBV6-3	TRBJ2-5	NA	TGTGCCAGCAGTCGCCAAACTAGCGGGGGGGCTGGGACCCAGTACTTC	CASSRQTSGGAGTQYF
TRBD1	TRBV5-1	TRBJ1-2	NA	TGCGCCAGCAGCTCTGCGGGACAGAGGGGCGGTGGCTACACCTTC	CASSSAGQRGGGYTF
TRBD2	TRBV28	TRBJ2-1	NA	TGTGCCAGCAGGGGACTAGCGGGGGGGCTGTATGAGCAGTTCTTC	CASRGLAGGLYEQFF
TRBD1	TRBV7-2	TRBJ2-7	NA	TGTGCCAGCAGCATCTCCGGGACAGCCTACGAGCAGTACTTC	CASSISGTAYEQYF
NA	TRBV3-1/TRBV3-2	TRBJ1-6	NA	TGTGCCAGCAGCCAAGATGCGACAGGCCATAATTCACCCCTCCACTTT	CASSQDATGHNSPLHF
TRBD1	TRBV6-6	TRBJ1-5	NA	TGTGCCAGCAGTTACCCGCAGGGGGATCAGCCCCAGCATTTT	CASSYPQGDQPQHF
TRBD1	TRBV15	TRBJ1-5	NA	TGTGCCACCAGCCGCCGACAGGGGAGCAATCAGCCCCAGCATTTT	CATSRRQGSNQPQHF
NA	TRBV27	TRBJ2-7	NA	TGTGCCAGCAGCCCCCGGGTCTGGAGGGGCCTCACCCACTACGAGCAGTACTTC	CASSPRVWRGLTHYEQYF
TRBD2	TRBV11-2	TRBJ2-3	few	TGTGCCAGCAGCGCAGGGGGGAGTCTAGCGGGGGCCCGAACAGATACGCAGTATTTT	CASSAGGSLAGARTDTQYF
TRBD1	TRBV11-3	TRBJ2-1	NA	TGTGCCAGCAGCATCGGACAGGGGAACAATGAGCAGTTCTTC	CASSIGQGNNEQFF
NA	TRBV29-1	TRBJ1-6	NA	TGCAGCGTCCCACCTCACAGGGTTTCACCCCTCCACTTT	CSVPPHRVSPLHF
NA	TRBV15	TRBJ2-7	NA	TGTGCCACCAGCAGAGGAGGAGGAGTCTACGAGCAGTACTTC	CATSRGGGVYEQYF
TRBD1	TRBV28	TRBJ1-2	NA	TGTGCCAGCAGTTTTTCGGACAGGGGAGATGGCTACACCTTC	CASSFSDRGDGYTF
NA	TRBV7-9	TRBJ2-1	many	TGTGCCAGCAGCTCCCCCGGTTTGACTCCGTCCAATGAGCAGTTCTTC	CASSSPGLTPSNEQFF
NA	TRBV7-8	TRBJ1-4	NA	TGTGCCAGCAGCCATAATCACCCACCGCACAGCCGCCGGGGGGGGTCACAAGGGGAAAAACTGTTTTTT	CASSHNHPPHSRRGGSQGEKLFF
TRBD2	TRBV18	TRBJ2-1	NA	TGTGCCAGCTCACCTAGCGGGGGGGCAAATGAGCAGTTCTTC	CASSPSGGANEQFF
NA	TRBV5-4	TRBJ2-7	NA	TGTGCCAGCAGCCCATCCGTGGCTAGCTCCTACGAGCAGTACTTC	CASSPSVASSYEQYF
NA	TRBV5-4	TRBJ2-6	NA	TGTGCCAGCAGCCTCTCCGGGGGGGCCAACGTCCTGACTTTC	CASSLSGGANVLTF
NA	TRBV6-5	TRBJ1-3	NA	TGTGCCAGCAGTACAGAGGGCGGCCGTGGAAACACCATATATTTT	CASSTEGGRGNTIYF
TRBD1	TRBV7-2	TRBJ2-5	NA	TGTGCCAGCAGCTTAGGACAGGGTTCTGGAGAGACCCAGTACTTC	CASSLGQGSGETQYF
NA	TRBV6-5	TRBJ1-1	NA	TGTGCCAGCAGCTACAGAACAATGAACACTGAAGCTTTCTTT	CASSYRTMNTEAFF
NA	TRBV28	TRBJ1-5	NA	TGTGCCAGCAGTTTATTGGGAGGGATTGAGAATCAGCCCCAGCATTTT	CASSLLGGIENQPQHF
NA	TRBV12-3/TRBV12-4	TRBJ1-1	few	TGTGCCAGCAGTCTCAGGGGACCTGAAGCTTTCTTT	CASSLRGPEAFF
NA	TRBV30	TRBJ2-5	NA	TGTGCCTGGAGTGTGAACAGCCAAGAGACCCAGTACTTC	CAWSVNSQETQYF
NA	TRBV30	TRBJ1-2	NA	TGTGCCTGGACCCTGCAGGGACTTTACTATGGCTACACCTTC	CAWTLQGLYYGYTF
TRBD2	TRBV7-2	TRBJ2-7	NA	TGTGCCAGCAGCTTAGCCGGTGCTAGCGGGAGGTACGAGCAGTACTTC	CASSLAGASGRYEQYF
NA	TRBV2	TRBJ1-1	NA	TGTGCCAGCAATGAACTTATACCGGGGGACGACAAAGCTTTCTTT	CASNELIPGDDKAFF
TRBD1	TRBV5-1	TRBJ1-1	once	TGCGCCAGCAGCATTGACAGGGTGGAAGCTTTCTTT	CASSIDRVEAFF
NA	TRBV19	TRBJ2-7	NA	TGTGCCAGTAGTATTCAGGGCGGATACTACGAGCAGTACTTC	CASSIQGGYYEQYF
TRBD2	TRBV5-1	TRBJ2-7	NA	TGCGCCAGCAGCTTGGCCTTAGCGGGAGGTGGGGAGAAGCAGTACTTC	CASSLALAGGGEKQYF
TRBD2	TRBV6-4	TRBJ2-3	NA	TGTGCCAGCAGAGCTTCTAGCGGGGGCACAGATACGCAGTATTTT	CASRASSGGTDTQYF
NA	TRBV5-6	TRBJ2-7	NA	TGTGCCAGCAGTAACCAGCGGGCCTCCTACGAGCAGTACTTC	CASSNQRASYEQYF
NA	TRBV4-3	TRBJ2-1	NA	TGCGCCAGCAGTCAAGGGAGGGACAGTTACAATGAGCAGTTCTTC	CASSQGRDSYNEQFF
TRBD1	TRBV7-8	TRBJ1-6	NA	TGTGCCAGCAGCTTAGGGTACAGGGGGCAGGGGAATTCACCCCTCCACTTT	CASSLGYRGQGNSPLHF
NA	TRBV6-5	TRBJ2-7	NA	TGTGCCAGTCATCTCGGGTATAACTACGAGCAGTACTTC	CASHLGYNYEQYF
NA	TRBV5-5	TRBJ2-1	once	TGTGCCAGCATTTCTGACCTAGTTTACAATGAGCAGTTCTTC	CASISDLVYNEQFF
NA	TRBV7-6	TRBJ2-2	NA	TGTGCCAGCAGCTTAGCTCGCGGGACGGGCACCGGGGAGCTGTTTTTT	CASSLARGTGTGELFF
NA	TRBV27	TRBJ1-4	NA	TGTGCCAGCAGTCCCGAGGGAGGAGGGGAAAAACTGTTTTTT	CASSPEGGGEKLFF
TRBD2	TRBV9	TRBJ2-1	once	TGTGCCAGCAGCGCTCAGCGGGAGAGTTCCAATGAGCAGTTCTTC	CASSAQRESSNEQFF
NA	TRBV16	TRBJ2-1	NA	TGTGCCAGCAGCCTACAACTAGTCCCCCCTGAGCAGTTCTTC	CASSLQLVPPEQFF
TRBD1	TRBV2	TRBJ2-7	NA	TGTGCCAGCAGTGAAATCGGGACAGGGATCTACGAGCAGTACTTC	CASSEIGTGIYEQYF
NA	TRBV12-3/TRBV12-4	TRBJ2-7	few	TGTGCCAGCAGTTTGGAGAGAAACTACGAGCAGTACTTC	CASSLERNYEQYF
NA	TRBV5-1	TRBJ2-3	NA	TGCGCCAGCAGCCTGACAGATACGCAGTATTTT	CASSLTDTQYF
TRBD2	TRBV7-2	TRBJ2-1	NA	TGTGCCAGCAGCTCCCCCGGGACTAGCGGGGGGTACCACAATGAGCAGTTCTTC	CASSSPGTSGGYHNEQFF
NA	TRBV3-1/TRBV3-2	TRBJ2-7	NA	TGTGCCAGCAGCCAAGATCGTAGGGCTGGGGCCGAGCAGTACTTC	CASSQDRRAGAEQYF
NA	TRBV29-1	TRBJ2-1	few	TGCAGCGTTGAAGTGGGGAGGCTTGAGCAGTTCTTC	CSVEVGRLEQFF
NA	TRBV19	TRBJ1-2	few	TGTGCCAGTACCCCCCCGAACAGGGCCATCGGGGGCTACACCTTC	CASTPPNRAIGGYTF